The 18 T cell receptor beta chains in this list originate from one sample, sequenced in a study of beta chain features in type 1 diabetes. Isolated RNA was reverse transcribed in full, so expressed TCRB transcripts were sequenced. Clones were sequenced by immunoSEQ multiplex PCR, and TCRdb holds only the in-frame ones, with some missing. The sample holds around 500,000 clones; about 30% are singletons and the top ten take around 0.065%. Sequenced input: naive CD4+ T cells from blood. These receptors were taken from a man younger than 35 in good health.

This clone came up a few times. V usage is TRBV30 and J usage is TRBJ1-4; no definite D call. From germline, CDR1 is GTSNPN and CDR2 SVGIG (reference sequence). The CDR3 contains 14 residues. Trimming removed 2 bases at V and 8 bases at J, with 15 bases between. Here the CDR3 DNA reads TGTGCCTGGAGTAAGGCGAGGGCTTGGGAAAAACTGTTTTTT. Protein product: CAWSKARAWEKLFF.

About this clone itself: At the DNA level, this CDR3 is encoded by other sequences in the same sample as well. CDR3 in DNA: TGCAGCGTCCGCCGGGGGACCGGGGAGCTGTTTTTT. It translates to CSVRRGTGELFF. The chain uses TRBV29-1 and TRBJ2-2; D perhaps matches TRBD2 (6 bases). Trimming pared 6 bases from V and 5 bases from J, leaving 10 bases between. The CDR3 loop spans 12 amino acids. Looked up from germline, CDR1 is SQVTM and CDR2 is ANQGSEA.

This rearrangement joins TRBV4-1 to TRBJ2-5; D ambiguous. The V gene lost 0 bases and the J gene lost 4 bases, with 15 bases spanning the gap. Germline CDR1 reads MGHRA; CDR2 reads YSYEKL. The CDR3 runs to 16 residues. The CDR3 sequence: CASSQDTRPFRETQYF. DNA of the CDR3: TGCGCCAGCAGCCAAGATACCAGGCCGTTTAGAGAGACCCAGTACTTC.

This clone was observed once. This chain connects TRBV6-6 to TRBJ2-7; D possibly corresponds to TRBD2 (6 bases). Germline loops: CDR1 MNHNY, CDR2 SVGAGI (reference sequence). V shed 11 bases and J shed 3 bases, with 14 bases lying between them. CDR3 length: 12 residues. This CDR3 is CAGSGPGYEQYF. The CDR3 coding sequence is TGTGCCGGAAGCGGGCCCGGCTACGAGCAGTACTTC.

This clone was seen a handful of times. J is TRBJ2-7 and V is TRBV7-2; TRBD2 might be the D (5 bases). Germline V gives CDR1 SGHTA, CDR2 FQGNSA. The CDR3 runs 12 residues. The V gene lost 11 bases and the J gene lost 0 bases, with 11 bases spanning the gap. CDR3 bases: TGTGCCGGTGGACGGGGCTCCTACGAGCAGTACTTC. Protein product: CAGGRGSYEQYF.

CDR3 in DNA: TGCGCCAGGGGTCCGGGACAGAGTAATGAAAAACTGTTTTTT. This encodes CARGPGQSNEKLFF. The J gene is TRBJ1-4, the V gene TRBV23-1, with 7 positions matching TRBD1. TRBV23-1 is an open reading frame whose function is uncertain. V trimming: 9 bases; J trimming: 4 bases; junction bases outside the gene matches: 8. The CDR3 consists of 14 residues.

The chain uses TRBV14 and TRBJ1-2, with D possibly matching TRBD1 (6 bases). With 7 bases removed from V and 4 bases from J, the gap between germline ends came to 13 bases. Germline lookup yields CDR1 SGHDN and CDR2 FVKESK. The CDR3 totals 13 residues. The CDR3, as DNA: TGTGCCAGCACGCAACAGGGTTTCTATGGCTACACCTTC. Its translation is CASTQQGFYGYTF.

This clone appeared a few times. The chain joins TRBV5-1 to TRBJ2-7; D not resolved. The CDR3 has 11 amino acids. Germline CDR1 reads SGHRS; CDR2 reads YFSETQ. Trimming removed 0 bases from V and 6 bases from J, with 4 bases in between. The CDR3 nucleotides are TGCGCCAGCAGCTTGGAGAGCGAGCAGTACTTC. Residues: CASSLESEQYF.

The chain has TRBV7-9 and TRBJ2-1; no definite D call. V dropped 0 bases and J dropped 4 bases, with 1 base sitting between them. The CDR3 runs to 12 residues. Germline V lookup: CDR1 SEHNR, CDR2 FQNEAQ (reference sequence). In DNA form, the CDR3 reads TGTGCCAGCAGCTTAGCGTACAATGAGCAGTTCTTC. It codes for CASSLAYNEQFF.

The gene calls are TRBV7-2 and TRBJ2-5; D uncertain. V was clipped by 5 bases and J by 2 bases, with 18 bases between them. The CDR3 length is 16 residues. Germline V gene sequence: CDR1 SGHTA, CDR2 FQGNSA. Here the CDR3 reads CASSLGVARRQETQYF. CDR3 coding DNA: TGTGCCAGCAGCCTAGGAGTGGCGAGGAGACAAGAGACCCAGTACTTC.

The gene calls are TRBV21-1 and TRBJ2-7. TRBV21-1 is deemed a pseudogene. The CDR3 is 14 amino acids. The CDR3 loop reads CASSSSWVAYEQYF. CDR3 bases: TGTGCCAGCAGCTCCAGTTGGGTGGCCTACGAGCAGTACTTC.

This clone came up a few times. The chain couples TRBV7-8 to TRBJ2-1; tentative D call: TRBD2 (6 bases). CDR3 length equals 14 residues. Germline V gives CDR1 SGHVS, CDR2 FQNEAQ. Trimming removed 5 bases from V and 8 bases from J, with 16 bases in between. The CDR3 DNA sequence: TGTGCCAGCAGCCTACGACTAGTTCTCCATGAGCAGTTCTTC. It is translated as CASSLRLVLHEQFF.

This clone has only a few counts. V usage is TRBV7-2 and J usage is TRBJ2-2; D unresolved. Germline V gives CDR1 SGHTA, CDR2 FQGNSA. V lost 0 bases to trimming and J lost 1 base, with 9 bases between them. This CDR3 is 16 amino acids long. CDR3 sequence reads: CASSLAELQNTGELFF. The CDR3 region has the DNA TGTGCCAGCAGCTTAGCGGAACTCCAGAACACCGGGGAGCTGTTTTTT.

This clone has just a few counts. The chain links TRBV4-2 to TRBJ1-5; perhaps TRBD1 as D (6 bases). The CDR3 totals 14 residues. The germline V gene has CDR1 LGHNA and CDR2 YNFKEQ. Trimming took 5 bases from V and 5 from J, leaving 13 bases between them. CDR3 coding DNA: TGTGCCAGCAGCTGGGGGGGCATGGATCAGCCCCAGCATTTT. As protein: CASSWGGMDQPQHF.

On this clone itself: A read error may account for a junction end that differs from germline. The genes are TRBV25-1 and TRBJ2-3; 10 positions match TRBD1. Germline V CDR1 and CDR2: MGHDK, SYGVNS. The CDR3 spans 10 residues. The chain's CDR3 is CASNEDRGEF. The DNA for the CDR3 is TGTGCCAGCAACGAGGACAGGGGGGAATTT.

This rearrangement joins TRBV10-3 to TRBJ1-3; D is unresolved. V dropped 6 bases and J dropped 3 bases, with 12 bases sitting between them. Germline V gene sequence: CDR1 ENHRY, CDR2 SYGVKD. The CDR3 runs to 14 residues. DNA for the CDR3: TGTGCCATCAGGGACCGGTCTGGTGGAAACACCATATATTTT. This gives the protein CAIRDRSGGNTIYF.

In its sample, this clone was seen a few times. The chain links TRBV29-1 to TRBJ2-3; 10 bases line up with TRBD2. The CDR3 consists of 15 residues. Germline V gene data show CDR1 as SQVTM and CDR2 as ANQGSEA. V lost 7 bases, J lost 6 bases, and 13 bases stayed unmatched. The CDR3 nucleotides read TGCAGCGCTCCCCCCCCGGCTAGCGGGAGTGATACGCAGTATTTT. Translating it yields CSAPPPASGSDTQYF.

The chain employs TRBV7-2 and TRBJ2-3, with D uncertain. The CDR3 is 14 residues long. Germline V gene sequence: CDR1 SGHTA, CDR2 FQGNSA. V lost 1 base and J lost 1, with 6 bases in between. The CDR3 is CASSLDIRTDTQYF. Here the CDR3 DNA reads TGTGCCAGCAGCTTAGACATACGCACAGATACGCAGTATTTT.